The sequence of this T cell receptor (beta chain) was determined in a study of a mutant IDH1 vaccine in newly diagnosed glioma. Germline CDR1 SGHTA, CDR2 FQGTGA. This CDR3 comprises 15 residues. Sequencing used immunoSEQ multiplex PCR; TCRdb keeps in-frame clones, though not all of them. The data show around 63,000 clones, about 91% seen once. Time point indicated: baseline, week 1 (first vaccination visit). This sample's treatment: pre-vaccination baseline after standard-of-care therapy. On this clone: The junction and the germline gene differ at one end; a read error may be behind it.

The source material was PBMCs, sampled from a glioma patient treated with radiotherapy, temozolomide or both. The chain is built from TRBV7-3 and TRBJ2-5; perhaps TRBD1 as D (6 bases). This TCR was recovered from a man aged 50-59 years with glioma. Here the CDR3 reads CASSLTGLLGETQYF. CDR3 DNA sequence: TGTGCCAGCAGCCTAACAGGGCTATTAGGGGAGACCCAGTACTTC. Looking up the rest from reference TRBV7-3 and TRBJ2-5 gives the full variable domain: GAGVSQTPSNKVTEKGKYVELRCDPISGHTALYWYRQSLGQGPEFLIYFQGTGAADDSGLPNDRFFAVRPEGSVSTLKIQRTERGDSAVYLCASSLTGLLGETQYFGPGTRLLVL.